The 28 T cell receptor beta chains below come from one sample, sequenced in a study of monozygotic twins with inflammatory bowel disease. TCRdb reprocessed the 5' RACE reads, keeping one entry per CDR3 protein, no DNA. The sample holds 350,000 to 400,000 distinct CDR3 sequences. Input material: blood. Receptors originate from a human donor with ulcerative colitis or Crohn's disease, or a healthy co-twin of an affected twin (not recorded which).

The chain recombines TRBV28 with TRBJ1-1; there is no DNA to check the TCRdb D call of TRBD1. There are 14 residues in the CDR3. Germline V gene lookup returns CDR1 MDHEN and CDR2 SYDVKM. The CDR3 reads CTSRAGQGNTEAFF.

The rearrangement links TRBV27 to TRBJ1-5; TCRdb reports TRBD1, a call that lacks DNA to check it against. This CDR3 is 14 amino acids long. The germline V gene encodes CDR1 MNHEY and CDR2 SMNVEV (reference sequence). The CDR3 loop is CASSFSGVEQPQHF.

This chain connects TRBV4-3 to TRBJ2-7; TCRdb returns TRBD1, unconfirmable since there is no DNA. The CDR3 sequence is 18 residues long. The germline gives CDR1 LGHNA, CDR2 YSLEER. CDR3 amino acids: CASSQSVVRGGDSYEQYF.

The chain uses TRBV20-1 and TRBJ2-3; no DNA is available, so the TRBD2 call from TCRdb remains unchecked. The length of the CDR3 is 14 residues. Germline V gives CDR1 DFQATT, CDR2 SNEGSKA (reference sequence). The CDR3 sequence is CSARTSWEVMGQYF.

V usage is TRBV6-2 or TRBV6-3 and J usage is TRBJ2-7. The CDR3 runs 12 residues. Germline V gene data show CDR1 as MNHEY and CDR2 as SVGEGT. CDR3 sequence: CASRMTSYEQYF.

This rearrangement joins TRBV7-2 to TRBJ2-3. Germline V lookup: CDR1 SGHTA, CDR2 FQGNSA. There are 15 residues in the CDR3. CDR3 region: CASSLVVVDTDTQYF.

The CDR3 sequence: CASSPGQGRLETQYF. The chain joins TRBV7-2 to TRBJ2-5; TCRdb names TRBD1, which stays unverified in the absence of DNA. This CDR3 comprises 15 residues. Germline V lookup: CDR1 SGHTA, CDR2 FQGNSA. The full variable domain, in which reference TRBV7-2 and TRBJ2-5 provide the parts outside the CDR3, is GAGVSQSPSNKVTEKGKDVELRCDPISGHTALYWYRQSLGQGLEFLIYFQGNSAPDKSGLPSDRFSAERTGGSVSTLTIQRTQQEDSAVYLCASSPGQGRLETQYFGPGTRLLVL.

This rearrangement joins TRBV5-1 to TRBJ2-6. The CDR3 length is 16 residues. Germline loops: CDR1 SGHRS, CDR2 YFSETQ. This CDR3 is CASSLVSVSGANVLTF. Full variable domain (outside the CDR3, taken from reference TRBV5-1 and TRBJ2-6): KAGVTQTPRYLIKTRGQQVTLSCSPISGHRSVSWYQQTPGQGLQFLFEYFSETQRNKGNFPGRFSGRQFSNSRSEMNVSTLELGDSALYLCASSLVSVSGANVLTFGAGSRLTVL.

This rearrangement joins TRBV6-1 to TRBJ2-2. The CDR3 length is 15 residues. Germline V CDR1 and CDR2: MNHNS, SASEGT. The CDR3 region is CASSDQHPNTGELFF.

The chain has TRBV4-3 and TRBJ2-2. Germline CDR1 reads LGHNA; CDR2 reads YSLEER. This CDR3 has 15 amino acids. The CDR3 sequence is CASSQDKHPTGELFF.

This chain connects TRBV7-9 to TRBJ2-5; the D call from TCRdb, TRBD1, cannot be confirmed without DNA. Germline V gives CDR1 SEHNR, CDR2 FQNEAQ (reference sequence). This CDR3 is built from 15 residues. The CDR3 sequence is CASRSGTRDQETQYF.

This CDR3 is CASSQDGDKGGYTF. J is TRBJ1-2 and V is TRBV3-1; the D call from TCRdb, TRBD1, cannot be confirmed without DNA. The CDR3 spans 14 residues. Germline CDR1 LGHDT, CDR2 YNNKEL (reference sequence).

This chain joins TRBV7-3 and TRBJ2-1; TCRdb names TRBD1, which stays unverified in the absence of DNA. The germline V gene has CDR1 SGHTA and CDR2 FQGTGA. The CDR3 contains 15 residues. CDR3 loop: CASSLGQVVVNEQFF.

This sequence joins TRBV3-1 and TRBJ2-1; TCRdb outputs TRBD1, but without DNA this stays unchecked. The germline V gene has CDR1 LGHDT and CDR2 YNNKEL (reference sequence). This CDR3 is 17 amino acids long. The CDR3 region is CASSQEEMDSPYNEQFF.

This chain uses TRBV20-1 with TRBJ2-7; the D gene TCRdb calls, TRBD2, cannot be checked with no DNA. Germline V gives CDR1 DFQATT, CDR2 SNEGSKA (reference sequence). The CDR3 length is 16 residues. The CDR3 protein is CSARGLAGGHPYEQYF.

The chain carries TRBV24-1 and TRBJ2-2; TCRdb designates TRBD1, a call that cannot be tested without DNA. This CDR3 comprises 18 residues. Germline V lookup: CDR1 KGHDR, CDR2 SFDVKD. The CDR3 loop reads CATSVLDRGLDGTGELFF.

The CDR3 here is CASRSGGPSSTDTQYF. The chain carries TRBV6-2 or TRBV6-3 and TRBJ2-3; TCRdb designates TRBD2, a call that cannot be tested without DNA. This CDR3 is 16 amino acids long. Germline V lookup: CDR1 MNHEY, CDR2 SVGEGT.

The CDR3 loop reads CASSLGPTGSGELFF. The chain couples TRBV7-3 to TRBJ2-2; there is no DNA to check the TCRdb D call of TRBD1. Germline-derived CDR1 and CDR2 are SGHTA and FQGTGA. The CDR3 runs 15 residues.

The chain carries TRBV7-2 and TRBJ2-5; the TCRdb D gene call, TRBD2, has no DNA to confirm it. The germline V gene has CDR1 SGHTA and CDR2 FQGNSA. The CDR3 is made up of 16 amino acids. The CDR3 loop reads CASSPQASSIQETQYF. Full variable domain (missing parts from reference TRBV7-2 and TRBJ2-5): GAGVSQSPSNKVTEKGKDVELRCDPISGHTALYWYRQSLGQGLEFLIYFQGNSAPDKSGLPSDRFSAERTGGSVSTLTIQRTQQEDSAVYLCASSPQASSIQETQYFGPGTRLLVL.

The gene calls are TRBV4-1 and TRBJ1-4; checking the TCRdb D call of TRBD1 is not possible without DNA. The CDR3 consists of 16 residues. Germline CDR1 MGHRA, CDR2 YSYEKL. The CDR3 here is CASSQVTGTGGEKLFF.

V is TRBV27 and J is TRBJ2-7; TCRdb picks TRBD1, but there is no DNA to check that call. Germline loops: CDR1 MNHEY, CDR2 SMNVEV (reference sequence). The CDR3 sequence is 12 residues long. The CDR3 reads CASSKTGNEQYF.

The V gene is TRBV29-1, the J gene TRBJ2-1; the TCRdb call, TRBD1, lacks DNA for checking. The CDR3 is 13 amino acids. CDR1 and CDR2 from the germline V gene are SQVTM and ANQGSEA. CDR3 sequence: CSVGRGTGDEQFF.

The chain recombines TRBV6-1 with TRBJ1-1; no DNA is available, so the TRBD1 call from TCRdb remains unchecked. Germline-derived CDR1 and CDR2 are MNHNS and SASEGT. The CDR3 spans 14 residues. The CDR3 reads CASSEYLGQGEAFF.

The rearrangement uses TRBV11-2 and TRBJ2-3; TCRdb's D call of TRBD2 is untestable without DNA. This CDR3 region has 12 residues. Per germline, CDR1 SGHAT and CDR2 FQNNGV. The CDR3 region is CASSSRTGTQYF.

The chain carries TRBV13 and TRBJ2-7. The germline gives CDR1 PRHDT, CDR2 FYEKMQ (reference sequence). The CDR3 consists of 14 residues. The CDR3 region is CASSLKQNSYEQYF.

This chain uses TRBV28 with TRBJ2-2; the TRBD1 assignment by TCRdb is unverifiable without DNA. This CDR3 has 12 amino acids. Germline CDR1 is MDHEN and CDR2 is SYDVKM. The CDR3 sequence is CASRPQTGELFF.

This chain connects TRBV11-2 to TRBJ2-6. CDR1 is SGHAT, CDR2 FQNNGV, per germline. The CDR3 is 18 amino acids. The CDR3 loop is CASSTRLGSSSGANVLTF.

The V call is TRBV6-1, the J call TRBJ1-4; TCRdb selects TRBD1, and the lack of DNA leaves this call unchecked. The germline V gene has CDR1 MNHNS and CDR2 SASEGT. The CDR3 runs 15 residues. CDR3: CASSPRGGGNEKLFF.